This T cell receptor beta chain was identified during a study of shared T cell receptors in the human thymus. Germline lookup yields CDR1 MGHRA and CDR2 YSYEKL. This CDR3 region has 15 residues. The V segment lost 4 bases and the J segment 3 bases; nucleotides outside the gene matches: 4. This table comes from immunoSEQ multiplex PCR, and its TCRdb copy is limited to in-frame clones, with some not included. The repertoire holds more than 550,000 clones, roughly 88% seen once, with over 0.008% in the top ten. The data also belong to a second study, concerning human thymus T cells.

The sequenced sample was thymocytes. The chain uses TRBV4-1 and TRBJ2-3, with 10 bases that match TRBD1. The receptor was isolated from a girl less than two years old with a congenital heart defect. For the CDR3, the DNA is TGCGCCAGCAGCCCCCCGGGACAGGGGACAGATACGCAGTATTTT. Its translation is CASSPPGQGTDTQYF.